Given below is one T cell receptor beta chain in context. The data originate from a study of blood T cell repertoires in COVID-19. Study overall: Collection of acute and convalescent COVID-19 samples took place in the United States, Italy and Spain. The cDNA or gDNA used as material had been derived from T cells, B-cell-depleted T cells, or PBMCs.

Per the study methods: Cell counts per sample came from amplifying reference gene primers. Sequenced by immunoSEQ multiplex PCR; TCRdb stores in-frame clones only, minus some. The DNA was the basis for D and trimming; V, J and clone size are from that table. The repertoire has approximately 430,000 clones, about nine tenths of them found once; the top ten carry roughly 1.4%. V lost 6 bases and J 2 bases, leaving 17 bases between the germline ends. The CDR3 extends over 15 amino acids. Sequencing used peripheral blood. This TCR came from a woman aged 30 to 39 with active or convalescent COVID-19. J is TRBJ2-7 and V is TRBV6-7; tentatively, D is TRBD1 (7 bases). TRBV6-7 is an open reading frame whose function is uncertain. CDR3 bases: TGTGCCAGCAGACCCGACAGGGACTTTACCTACGAGCAGTACTTC. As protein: CASRPDRDFTYEQYF.